These 14 T cell receptor beta chains came from one sample sequenced in a study of beta chain features in type 1 diabetes. Investigators reverse transcribed all isolated RNA, so they sequenced expressed TCRB transcripts. TCRdb's table, derived via immunoSEQ multiplex PCR, lists solely in-frame clones and lacks some. This sample has 250,000 to 350,000 clones, with approximately 14% found just once. The sample consisted of central memory CD4+ T cells from blood. The receptor source for this set is a man aged 30 to 45 in good health.

J is TRBJ2-5 and V is TRBV27; 9 bases match TRBD1. Germline V gives CDR1 MNHEY, CDR2 SMNVEV (reference sequence). V lost 0 bases, J lost 5 bases, and 4 bases stayed unmatched. The CDR3 loop spans 15 amino acids. CDR3 coding DNA: TGTGCCAGCAGTTTATCGATCGGGACAGGGGAGACCCAGTACTTC. Translated: CASSLSIGTGETQYF.

A note on this clone: The junction departs from germline at one end; a sequencing error may be responsible. The chain uses TRBV7-9 and TRBJ1-5; D gene unclear. The CDR3 totals 14 residues. Germline V gene lookup returns CDR1 SEHNR and CDR2 FQNEAQ (reference sequence). The DNA for the CDR3 is TGTTCCAGCAGCTTAGGGCATAGCAATCAGCCCCAGCATTTT. Encoded protein: CSSSLGHSNQPQHF.

As for this clone: One junction end does not reproduce the germline sequence, and a read error may be involved. This chain uses TRBV7-7 with TRBJ2-5; TRBD2 matches at 7 bases. This CDR3 region has 13 residues. Germline V gives CDR1 SSHAT, CDR2 FNYEAQ (reference sequence). The CDR3 coding sequence is TGTGCTAGCAGCTCGGTGGGGGGGGAGACCCAGTACTTC. Residues: CASSSVGGETQYF.

The chain recombines TRBV7-9 with TRBJ2-2; TRBD2 agrees at 7 bases. Germline V lookup: CDR1 SEHNR, CDR2 FQNEAQ (reference sequence). The length of the CDR3 is 15 residues. V gave up 7 bases and J gave up 3 bases; unmatched junction bases: 8. For the CDR3, the DNA is TGTGCCAGCACTGGTCTAGCGGCTTACACCGGGGAGCTGTTTTTT. This sequence encodes CASTGLAAYTGELFF.

This clone was counted a few times. The J gene is TRBJ1-1, the V gene TRBV20-1; no reliable D call. This CDR3 spans 11 amino acids. V was cut by 2 bases and J by 7 bases, with 8 bases left in between. The germline CDR1 and CDR2 sequences are DFQATT and SNEGSKA (reference sequence). The DNA for the CDR3 is TGCAGTGCTAGAATTAGTTTTGAAGCTTTCTTT. Amino acids: CSARISFEAFF.

This clone turned up a few times. This chain joins TRBV7-2 and TRBJ2-5; 9 nucleotides align to TRBD2. The DNA end lines up better with TRBJ2-7; the J call may be wrong. Germline V CDR1 and CDR2: SGHTA, FQGNSA. This CDR3 has 15 amino acids. For the CDR3, the DNA is TGTGCCAGCAGCTCCCAGCGGGGGGCATCCTACGAGCAGTACTTC. Amino acids: CASSSQRGASYEQYF.

Only a few counts were recorded for this clone. The V call is TRBV7-2, the J call TRBJ2-3; TRBD2 matches 13 bases. Germline V gene lookup returns CDR1 SGHTA and CDR2 FQGNSA. V lost 1 base to trimming and J lost 3 bases; unmatched junction nucleotides: 1. The CDR3 is 16 amino acids. The CDR3 region is CASSLGTSGGTDTQYF. In nucleotides, the CDR3 is TGTGCCAGCAGCTTAGGGACTAGCGGGGGAACAGATACGCAGTATTTT.

The CDR3 here is CASSLGQASTDTQYF. CDR3 in DNA: TGTGCCAGCAGCTTGGGGCAGGCGAGCACAGATACGCAGTATTTT. The chain has TRBV7-2 and TRBJ2-3; D is perhaps TRBD1 (5 bases). V lost 3 bases to trimming and J lost 0 bases, with 10 bases between them. This CDR3 contains 15 residues. CDR1 is SGHTA and CDR2 is FQGNSA in the germline V gene.

The J gene is TRBJ2-5, the V gene TRBV10-2; D is ambiguous. Germline CDR1 reads WSHSY; CDR2 reads SAAADI. The CDR3 is 12 amino acids. V lost 9 bases, J lost 5 bases, and 13 bases lay in between. The CDR3 loop is CASSPPGETQYF. Written as DNA, the CDR3 is TGCGCCAGTTCACCGCCCGGGGAGACCCAGTACTTC.

This clone was detected only a few times. The V and J genes are TRBV4-2 and TRBJ1-5; 9 bases match TRBD1. Trimming removed 5 bases from V and 4 bases from J; junction bases left unmatched: 6. CDR1 is LGHNA and CDR2 is YNFKEQ in the germline V gene. The length of the CDR3 is 15 residues. In DNA form, the CDR3 reads TGTGCCAGCAGCTCAGGGACAGGGTGGAATCAGCCCCAGCATTTT. Residues: CASSSGTGWNQPQHF.

Turning to this clone: At one boundary the junction diverges from the germline segment, which might be a read error. This CDR3 reads CASSQESRQEGSF. In nucleotides, the CDR3 is TGCGCCAGCAGCCAAGAGTCCCGACAGGAAGGGAGCTTT. V and J are TRBV4-1 and TRBJ1-3, with D possibly matching TRBD1 (6 bases). Germline CDR1 MGHRA, CDR2 YSYEKL. This CDR3 contains 13 residues.

The table lists this clone with a few counts. The chain links TRBV29-1 to TRBJ2-1; 7 nucleotides line up with TRBD1. Trimming took 1 base from V and 5 from J; bases not matched to a gene: 8. The CDR3 contains 15 residues. Germline CDR1 reads SQVTM; CDR2 reads ANQGSEA. The DNA of the CDR3 is TGCAGCGTTGAAGGAGGGGCAGGGGGAAACAATGAGCAGTTCTTC. Translated: CSVEGGAGGNNEQFF.

The chain has TRBV7-2 and TRBJ1-1, with D unclear. From germline, CDR1 is SGHTA and CDR2 FQGNSA. The CDR3 covers 15 residues. Trimming pared 8 bases from V and 7 bases from J, leaving 23 bases between. DNA for the CDR3: TGTGCCAGCGGGATTCGCCCCTTCAGTTCGAGTGAAGCTTTCTTT. It codes for CASGIRPFSSSEAFF.

This clone was picked up a small number of times. The chain uses TRBV21-1 and TRBJ2-7; the table gives TRBD1 as D, unverified against the DNA. TRBV21-1 is shown as a pseudogene. There are 16 residues in the CDR3. The CDR3 spells CASSIGVRVGSLEQYV. CDR3 coding DNA: TGTGCCAGCAGCATCGGCGTCAGGGTAGGTAGTCTCGAGCAGTACGTC.